This is a list of T cell receptor beta chains from one sample in a study of read filtering for tumor transcriptome and immune sequencing. Each CDR3 protein gets one entry after TCRdb re-called the reads with MiXCR. Of approximately 61,000 distinct CDR3 sequences listed, roughly a fifth are singletons. Sample: a population of CD138-negative cells sorted from bone marrow. The receptors were sampled from a donor aged 40 or over with multiple myeloma. CDR3s include the opening cysteine and the closing phenylalanine or tryptophan. The D gene is left open where the match is weak. Not every row has a clone size; where given, it reads once, few, many or a size class.

TRBD1	TRBV29-1	many	TRBJ1-2	CSASGTGLYGYTF	TGCAGCGCATCCGGGACAGGGCTCTATGGCTACACCTTC
.	TRBV6-1	many	TRBJ1-5	CASISGSVPDQPQHF	TGTGCCAGCATTTCTGGATCGGTCCCTGATCAGCCCCAGCATTTT
.	TRBV20-1	few	TRBJ1-2	CSARDIGRGNYGYTF	TGCAGTGCTAGAGATATAGGAAGGGGTAACTATGGCTACACCTTC
.	TRBV3-1	few	TRBJ2-5	CASSQDNSRGLYF	TGTGCCAGCAGCCAAGATAATAGCAGGGGCCTGTACTTC
TRBD2	TRBV7-9	many	TRBJ2-1	CASSSTGLAGNNEQFF	TGTGCCAGCAGCTCGACCGGACTAGCGGGGAACAATGAGCAGTTCTTC
.	TRBV10-2	.	TRBJ1-5	CASGWGDRNQPQHF	TGCGCCAGCGGTTGGGGGGATCGGAATCAGCCCCAGCATTTT
TRBD1	TRBV20-1	.	TRBJ1-5	CSGIQGLSNQPQHF	TGCAGTGGTATACAGGGGCTGAGCAATCAGCCCCAGCATTTT
TRBD2	TRBV7-3	many	TRBJ2-1	CASSPSGGGGEQFF	TGTGCCAGCAGCCCAAGCGGGGGGGGAGGTGAGCAGTTCTTC
TRBD2	TRBV6-5	many	TRBJ2-7	CASSYARGGYEQYF	TGTGCCAGCAGTTACGCACGGGGAGGGTACGAGCAGTACTTC
TRBD1	TRBV5-1	many	TRBJ2-7	CASSYRDRSSYEQYF	TGCGCCAGCAGCTACCGGGACAGGAGCTCCTACGAGCAGTACTTC